The rows below give T cell receptor beta chains drawn from one sample of a study of glioma-infiltrating T cells after dendritic cell vaccination. TCRdb's table, derived via immunoSEQ multiplex PCR, lists solely in-frame clones and lacks some. The profile shows tens of thousands of clones, just under 85% of them singletons. The sample here was blood, taken after dendritic cell vaccination. These receptors came from a human donor with glioblastoma. Each CDR3 is given with its conserved first and last residue. Fields, in order: D gene, J gene, CDR3 length, V gene, clone size, CDR3 protein, CDR3 DNA. A D gene is named only where the DNA matches it firmly. Only part of the rows carry a size: once, few, many, or a class if the clone is expanded.

TRBD2 | TRBJ2-7 | 15 | TRBV5-1 | . | CASSWTSSVWYEQYF | TGCGCCAGCAGCTGGACTAGTTCCGTTTGGTACGAGCAGTACTTC
TRBD1 | TRBJ2-2 | 15 | TRBV18 | . | CASSQSRGRTGELFF | TGTGCCAGCTCCCAAAGTAGGGGGCGCACCGGGGAGCTGTTTTTT
TRBD2 | TRBJ2-1 | 16 | TRBV4-1 | . | CASSRALAGVGNEQFF | TGCGCCAGCAGCCGAGCGCTAGCGGGGGTAGGCAATGAGCAGTTCTTC
. | TRBJ1-6 | 13 | TRBV10-3 | few | CAISDSLNSPLHF | TGTGCCATCAGTGACAGTTTGAATTCACCCCTCCACTTT
TRBD1 | TRBJ1-1 | 14 | TRBV5-6 | few | CASSKDRGRTEAFF | TGTGCCAGCAGCAAGGACAGGGGAAGAACTGAAGCTTTCTTT
. | TRBJ2-3 | 12 | TRBV9 | . | CASSPKTDTQYF | TGTGCCAGCAGCCCTAAGACAGATACGCAGTATTTT
. | TRBJ1-1 | 13 | TRBV5-1 | . | CASSWQTYTEAFF | TGCGCCAGCAGCTGGCAGACTTACACTGAAGCTTTCTTT
. | TRBJ2-7 | 14 | TRBV7-8 | . | CASSLEGGRNEQYF | TGTGCCAGCAGCTTAGAAGGAGGTCGGAACGAGCAGTACTTC
. | TRBJ2-5 | 14 | TRBV12-5 | . | CASGSGLNQETQYF | TGTGCTAGTGGTAGCGGGCTGAACCAAGAGACCCAGTACTTC
. | TRBJ2-7 | 15 | TRBV10-3 | . | CAISPQGSSSYEQYF | TGTGCCATCAGTCCCCAGGGATCTAGCTCCTACGAGCAGTACTTC
. | TRBJ2-1 | 13 | TRBV12-5 | . | CASGLARHNEQFF | TGTGCTAGTGGTTTGGCCAGGCACAATGAGCAGTTCTTC
. | TRBJ2-2 | 15 | TRBV4-3 | . | CASSQGQTLYGELFF | TGCGCCAGCAGCCAAGGGCAGACACTGTACGGGGAGCTGTTTTTT
TRBD1 | TRBJ2-1 | 15 | TRBV30 | . | CAWSWGSGGLLGQFF | TGTGCCTGGAGCTGGGGGTCAGGGGGTTTGTTAGGTCAGTTCTTC
. | TRBJ2-1 | 13 | TRBV6-6 | . | CASSYSRTGEQFF | TGTGCCAGCAGTTACTCCCGGACTGGGGAGCAGTTCTTC
. | TRBJ2-1 | 14 | TRBV9 | . | CASSVEGGLNEQFF | TGTGCCAGCAGCGTAGAGGGGGGGCTCAATGAGCAGTTCTTC
. | TRBJ1-2 | 13 | TRBV27 | . | CASSLTRARGYTF | TGTGCCAGCAGTTTAACCAGGGCGCGTGGCTACACCTTC
. | TRBJ1-6 | 14 | TRBV6-1 | . | CASSSGPYNSPLHF | TGTGCCAGCAGTTCTGGGCCCTATAATTCACCCCTCCACTTT
TRBD1 | TRBJ1-1 | 17 | TRBV7-9 | . | CASSPRTGGAVNTEAFF | TGTGCCAGCAGTCCCAGGACAGGGGGCGCTGTGAACACTGAAGCTTTCTTT
TRBD2 | TRBJ2-1 | 14 | TRBV29-1 | . | CSVERLAGDNEQFF | TGCAGCGTTGAAAGGCTAGCGGGGGACAATGAGCAGTTCTTC
TRBD2 | TRBJ2-1 | 17 | TRBV4-2 | . | CASSQGGLAGARGEQFF | TGTGCCAGCAGCCAAGGGGGTTTAGCGGGGGCCCGGGGTGAGCAGTTCTTC
. | TRBJ1-4 | 12 | TRBV6-5 | once | CASSYPGGKLFF | TGTGCCAGCAGTTACCCCGGAGGAAAACTGTTTTTT
. | TRBJ1-5 | 15 | TRBV6-5 | . | CASSSETGINQPQHF | TGTGCCAGCAGTAGCGAGACAGGAATCAATCAGCCCCAGCATTTT
. | TRBJ1-4 | 13 | TRBV29-1 | . | CSVIFITAEELFF | TGCAGCGTTATTTTTATTACGGCTGAGGAACTGTTTTTT
. | TRBJ2-7 | 14 | TRBV5-5 | . | CASSLDRGSFEQYF | TGTGCCAGCAGCCTAGATAGGGGATCGTTCGAGCAGTACTTC
. | TRBJ1-1 | 14 | TRBV6-6 | few | CASSYSTGTTEAFF | TGTGCCAGCAGTTACTCTACAGGGACGACTGAAGCTTTCTTT
. | TRBJ1-3 | 18 | TRBV5-1 | . | CASSLLTLGSEEGNTIYF | TGCGCCAGCAGCCTACTAACCTTGGGGTCGGAGGAGGGAAACACCATATATTTT
. | TRBJ2-3 | 16 | TRBV6-6 | few | CASGPDGGPRSDTQYF | TGTGCCAGCGGCCCCGACGGGGGACCGCGCTCAGATACGCAGTATTTT
TRBD1 | TRBJ1-1 | 16 | TRBV5-1 | . | CASSLAEGARNTEAFF | TGCGCCAGCAGCCTGGCCGAGGGGGCGAGGAACACTGAAGCTTTCTTT
TRBD1 | TRBJ2-2 | 16 | TRBV5-4 | . | CASSSDQGENTGELFF | TGTGCCAGCAGCAGTGATCAGGGGGAAAACACCGGGGAGCTGTTTTTT
TRBD1 | TRBJ2-3 | 15 | TRBV12-5 | . | CASGSRTGGTDTQYF | TGTGCTAGTGGTTCGCGGACAGGGGGCACAGATACGCAGTATTTT
. | TRBJ2-7 | 13 | TRBV4-1 | . | CASSQGATYEQYF | TGCGCCAGCAGCCAAGGTGCTACCTACGAGCAGTACTTC
TRBD1 | TRBJ1-2 | 14 | TRBV2 | . | CASSVDRGEGGYTF | TGTGCCAGCAGCGTAGACAGGGGGGAGGGCGGCTACACCTTC
. | TRBJ2-7 | 15 | TRBV5-1 | . | CASSENSGHIYEQYF | TGCGCCAGCAGCGAGAATTCGGGACACATCTACGAGCAGTACTTC
. | TRBJ1-4 | 14 | TRBV19 | once | CASSPWGPNEKLFF | TGTGCCAGTAGTCCATGGGGCCCTAATGAAAAACTGTTTTTT
TRBD2 | TRBJ2-5 | 16 | TRBV9 | . | CASSVAGLAGGETQYF | TGTGCCAGCAGCGTAGCTGGACTAGCGGGGGGCGAGACCCAGTACTTC
. | TRBJ1-1 | 14 | TRBV6-5 | medium-sized | CASRGLQEGTEAFF | TGTGCCAGCAGGGGGTTACAAGAGGGCACTGAAGCTTTCTTT
. | TRBJ1-2 | 14 | TRBV2 | many | CAIPGPPEGSGYTF | TGTGCCATCCCAGGTCCGCCCGAGGGCTCTGGCTACACCTTC
TRBD1 | TRBJ1-1 | 16 | TRBV5-6 | . | CASSFGTGYRNTEAFF | TGTGCCAGCAGCTTTGGGACAGGGTATAGAAACACTGAAGCTTTCTTT
. | TRBJ1-2 | 17 | TRBV27 | . | CASSPTTGLTGLKGYTF | TGTGCCAGCAGTCCTACTACCGGGCTTACAGGGCTAAAAGGCTACACCTTC
TRBD2 | TRBJ2-7 | 14 | TRBV6-5 | . | CASSYGSGGYEQYF | TGTGCCAGCAGTTACGGTAGCGGGGGCTACGAGCAGTACTTC
. | TRBJ2-1 | 11 | TRBV7-2 | . | CASTSYNEQFF | TGTGCCAGCACTTCCTACAATGAGCAGTTCTTC
TRBD2 | TRBJ2-2 | 13 | TRBV2 | once | CASAGGRTGELFF | TGTGCCAGCGCGGGGGGGAGAACCGGGGAGCTGTTTTTT
. | TRBJ1-1 | 13 | TRBV10-3 | . | CAISVEKNTEAFF | TGTGCCATCAGTGTTGAGAAGAACACTGAAGCTTTCTTT
TRBD1 | TRBJ2-7 | 13 | TRBV5-6 | . | CASSRDRRVEQYF | TGTGCCAGCAGCCGGGACAGGCGGGTCGAGCAGTACTTC
. | TRBJ1-2 | 10 | TRBV6-6 | few | CAVQGDGYTF | TGTGCCGTACAGGGTGATGGCTACACCTTC
. | TRBJ1-4 | 15 | TRBV7-9 | once | CASSLNGGVNEKLFF | TGTGCCAGCAGCCTCAACGGTGGAGTAAATGAAAAACTGTTTTTT
TRBD1 | TRBJ1-1 | 15 | TRBV5-4 | . | CASSLFNRGGTEAFF | TGTGCCAGCAGCTTATTTAACAGGGGAGGCACTGAAGCTTTCTTT
TRBD1 | TRBJ1-1 | 15 | TRBV29-1 | . | CSVDGPWQGATEAFF | TGCAGCGTTGACGGCCCCTGGCAGGGGGCCACTGAAGCTTTCTTT
. | TRBJ2-1 | 17 | TRBV4-1 | . | CASSQYPGGFSYNEQFF | TGCGCCAGCAGCCAGTACCCCGGAGGGTTCTCCTACAATGAGCAGTTCTTC
. | TRBJ1-1 | 12 | TRBV19 | . | CASSIAGTEAFF | TGTGCCAGTAGTATAGCCGGGACAGAAGCTTTCTTT
TRBD1 | TRBJ2-5 | 12 | TRBV29-1 | . | CSWTGVAETQYF | TGCAGTTGGACAGGGGTTGCGGAGACCCAGTACTTC
TRBD2 | TRBJ2-5 | 15 | TRBV18 | . | CASSPTSGGQETQYF | TGTGCCAGCTCACCGACTAGCGGGGGGCAAGAGACCCAGTACTTC
. | TRBJ1-1 | 15 | TRBV4-1 | . | CASSQDSGGRNWAFF | TGCGCCAGCAGCCAAGATTCGGGGGGGCGAAATTGGGCTTTCTTT